This T cell receptor (beta chain) was observed in a study of regulatory T cells in long-lasting Graves disease. For the study at large: Graves' patients (newly diagnosed) had been on antithyroid drugs under 3 months. The study, taken as a whole, reports: Possibly, too few samples lowered accuracy.

This clonotype was observed many times. The antigen is not known. Time point given: newly diagnosed GD, antithyroid drugs for less than 3 months. After RNA was extracted from PBMCs, the TCR library was made from it. V dropped 5 bases and J dropped 9; count of bases not matched to a gene: 7. Germline values: CDR1 MDHEN, CDR2 SYDVKM. The CDR3 is 13 amino acids. Building the TCR beta libraries relied on iRepertoire HTBI primers, and CDR3 regions underwent Arm-PCR. TCRdb reprocessed the multiplex PCR reads with MiXCR, giving one entry per CDR3 protein. The sample records under 500,000 distinct CDR3 sequences, roughly 15% being singletons. These data were likewise used in another study, on T cells in Graves' hyperthyroidism and ophthalmopathy. That paper adds: In the first-round RT-PCR of the TCR CDR3, the HTBI primer set was used. Among thyroid clonotypes expanded above 0.001, most also appeared in blood.

The sample consisted of peripheral blood mononuclear cells (PBMCs), taken at new diagnosis, from a patient treated with antithyroid drugs. The rearrangement joins TRBV28 to TRBJ2-1; the match to TRBD1 covers 7 bases. The sequence derives from a woman aged 30 to 39 with Graves disease. This CDR3 reads CASSPNRGGEQFF. For the CDR3, the DNA is TGTGCCAGCAGTCCTAACAGGGGCGGTGAGCAGTTCTTC.